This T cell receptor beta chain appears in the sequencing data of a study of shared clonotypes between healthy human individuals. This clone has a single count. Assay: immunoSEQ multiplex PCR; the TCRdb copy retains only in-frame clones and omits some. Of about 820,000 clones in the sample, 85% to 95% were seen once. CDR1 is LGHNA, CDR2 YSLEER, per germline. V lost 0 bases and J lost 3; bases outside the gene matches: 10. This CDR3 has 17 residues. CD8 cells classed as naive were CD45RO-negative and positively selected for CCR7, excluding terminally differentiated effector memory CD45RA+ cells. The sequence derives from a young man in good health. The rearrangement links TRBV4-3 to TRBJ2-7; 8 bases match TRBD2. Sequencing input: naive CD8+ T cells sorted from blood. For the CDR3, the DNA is TGCGCCAGCAGCCAAGATCCCTCGGGAGGGGTCGGCTACGAGCAGTACTTC. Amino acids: CASSQDPSGGVGYEQYF.